This T cell receptor (beta chain) was found in a study of radiotherapy plus CTLA-4 blockade in lung cancer. Whole-study context: Disease control was seen in about 30% of patients, objective responses in 18%.

This table comes from immunoSEQ multiplex PCR, and its TCRdb copy is limited to in-frame clones, with some not included. The sample lists tens of thousands of clones, roughly 80% occurring once. Concerning this clone: What it binds is not known.

CDR3 length: 13 amino acids. The ends were cut back, 8 bases at V and 4 bases at J, with 11 bases in the middle. Germline CDR1 is MGHDK and CDR2 is SYGVNS. Study findings and constraints: Dynamics of early blood T cell clones, together with interferon-beta, were reportedly the best predictors of response. In blood, after radiotherapy plus ipilimumab, tumor-derived TCR clones expanded.

The receptor was isolated from a human donor with non-small cell lung cancer who had a partial response to radiotherapy plus ipilimumab. This sequence joins TRBV25-1 and TRBJ1-4; no firm D call. The sequencing here drew on peripheral blood, taken from a patient treated with radiotherapy plus ipilimumab. CDR3 nucleotide sequence: TGTGCCAGCGCTCCGGGATTTAATGAAAAACTGTTTTTT. As protein: CASAPGFNEKLFF.